These T cell receptor beta chains were read from a single sample in a study of T cells in tuberculosis. Sequencing used immunoSEQ multiplex PCR; TCRdb keeps in-frame clones, though not all of them. The data contain 44,000 or so clones, 90% to 95% of them singletons. Sequencing was performed on PBMCs. These receptors were collected from a donor aged 5-35 years with latent tuberculosis or without tuberculosis infection. The CDR3 runs from the conserved cysteine through the conserved F or W. D genes are given only for firm matches. Clone size is not always given. Where it is, it says once, few, many or a class for expanded clones.

V gene	clone size	J gene	D gene	CDR3 DNA	CDR3 protein
TRBV7-9	-	TRBJ2-1	TRBD2	TGTGCCAGCGGACTAGTCAGCAATGAGCAGTTCTTC	CASGLVSNEQFF
TRBV29-1	-	TRBJ2-3	TRBD2	TGCAGCGTGGCGGGACTAGAATTCATTTCCGGAGATACGCAGTATTTT	CSVAGLEFISGDTQYF
TRBV18	-	TRBJ1-2	TRBD1	TGTGCCAGCTCACAAAAGACAGGGAACTATGGCTACACCTTC	CASSQKTGNYGYTF
TRBV29-1	-	TRBJ1-3	-	TGCAGCGTCCTACAGGGAGCAGGAAACACCATATATTTT	CSVLQGAGNTIYF
TRBV7-6	once	TRBJ1-1	-	TGTGCCAGCAGCCCCCCGAGTTTCTTAGAAGCTTTCTTT	CASSPPSFLEAFF
TRBV19	once	TRBJ1-4	TRBD1	TGTGCCAGTAGTATCCTACCGGGACAGGGAGCTTTAGGACTGTTTTTT	CASSILPGQGALGLFF
TRBV19	-	TRBJ1-4	-	TGTGCCAGTAGTATCAGGACAGCAAATAATGAAAAACTGTTTTTT	CASSIRTANNEKLFF
TRBV2	-	TRBJ2-2	TRBD1	TGTGCCAGCTCCCTAGGGGACAGGGGCACCGGGGAGCTGTTTTTT	CASSLGDRGTGELFF
TRBV5-6	once	TRBJ1-2	-	TGTGCCAGCAGCTACCGTCACAGTCCAACTAACTATGGCTACACCTTC	CASSYRHSPTNYGYTF
TRBV4-1	-	TRBJ1-2	TRBD1	TGCGCCAGCAGCCAAGGTACAGGGGTGGTGGACGGCTACACCTTC	CASSQGTGVVDGYTF
TRBV5-1	-	TRBJ1-4	-	TGCGCCAGCAGCGGACTGGGGGGTGGCAATGAAAAACTGTTTTTT	CASSGLGGGNEKLFF
TRBV6-6	-	TRBJ1-2	-	TGTGCCAGCAGCCCGGGACTTAACTATGGCTACACCTTC	CASSPGLNYGYTF
TRBV11-2	-	TRBJ1-4	TRBD1	TGTGCCAGCAGCTTAGTCGGGACAGGGGAGGATGAAAAACTGTTTTTT	CASSLVGTGEDEKLFF
TRBV4-1	-	TRBJ2-6	TRBD1	TGCGCCAGCAGCCAAAATCCGGGACAGGGTTCTGGGGCCAACGTCCTGACTTTC	CASSQNPGQGSGANVLTF
TRBV6-5	-	TRBJ1-6	-	TGTGCCAGCAGTGACAGAGACAATTCACCCCTCCACTTT	CASSDRDNSPLHF
TRBV5-6	-	TRBJ2-7	TRBD1	TGTGCCAGCAGCTACGGGACAGGGTTAGGTGAGCAGTACTTC	CASSYGTGLGEQYF
TRBV7-9	once	TRBJ2-7	TRBD1	TGTGCCAGCAGCTTTTGGAAGATGGGACAGGGGGCCTACGAGCAGTACTTC	CASSFWKMGQGAYEQYF
TRBV4-2	-	TRBJ2-1	-	TGTGCCAGCAGCCAAGACAAGACCGGGAGCTCCTACAATGAGCAGTTCTTC	CASSQDKTGSSYNEQFF
TRBV7-3	-	TRBJ2-3	TRBD2	TGTGCCAGCAGACGGACTAGCGCCCGCACAGATACGCAGTATTTT	CASRRTSARTDTQYF
TRBV27	-	TRBJ2-7	TRBD2	TGTGCCAGCAGTTATATTATCGGACTAGCGGGAGTTAATAGTGACGAGCAGTACTTC	CASSYIIGLAGVNSDEQYF
TRBV5-1	few	TRBJ1-1	-	TGCGCCAGCAACTATTTGTCGGGGGACACTGAAGCTTTCTTT	CASNYLSGDTEAFF
TRBV12-5	-	TRBJ2-2	-	TGTGCTAGTGCCACCATTATGGGGAGGCAGGCCGGGGAGCTGTTTTTT	CASATIMGRQAGELFF
TRBV27	-	TRBJ2-7	TRBD1	TGTGCCAGCAGTTGGGACAGCAGGGGCTACGAGCAGTACTTC	CASSWDSRGYEQYF
TRBV6-1	-	TRBJ1-2	-	TGTGCCAGCAGTATAATGTCTGGCTACACCTTC	CASSIMSGYTF
TRBV9	-	TRBJ2-5	-	TGTGCCAGCAGCCTCCGGGTCTCTCAAGGCGAGACCCAGTACTTC	CASSLRVSQGETQYF
TRBV18	-	TRBJ2-2	TRBD2	TGTGCCAGCTCACCCCGACTAGCCAACACCGGGGAGCTGTTTTTT	CASSPRLANTGELFF
TRBV5-1	-	TRBJ2-1	-	TGCGCCAGCAGCTCGGTGCCAGCGGAACGGCAGTTCTTC	CASSSVPAERQFF
TRBV21-1	-	TRBJ1-2	-	TGTGCCAGCAGCAAAGGGACTCGGACAGCCCTCTACTATGGCTACACCTTC	CASSKGTRTALYYGYTF
TRBV7-2	-	TRBJ1-1	-	TGTGCCAGCAGCTTGAGGCGCACGTCCACTGAAGCTTTCTTT	CASSLRRTSTEAFF
TRBV19	-	TRBJ2-3	TRBD2	TGTGCCAGTAGTATAGGAAGGACTAGCGGGGGCATTCTTAGCACAGATACGCAGTATTTT	CASSIGRTSGGILSTDTQYF
TRBV19	-	TRBJ2-1	TRBD1	TGTGCCAGCCGAGAGAACGGACAGGGATCGGACTACAATGAGCAGTTCTTC	CASRENGQGSDYNEQFF
TRBV27	once	TRBJ2-7	TRBD2	TGTGCCAGCAGTTTGGGAGGGATTACCTACGAGCAGTACTTC	CASSLGGITYEQYF
TRBV5-6	-	TRBJ1-6	TRBD1	TGTGCCAGCAGTTTGCGCGGGACAGGAGGGTCACCCCTCCACTTT	CASSLRGTGGSPLHF